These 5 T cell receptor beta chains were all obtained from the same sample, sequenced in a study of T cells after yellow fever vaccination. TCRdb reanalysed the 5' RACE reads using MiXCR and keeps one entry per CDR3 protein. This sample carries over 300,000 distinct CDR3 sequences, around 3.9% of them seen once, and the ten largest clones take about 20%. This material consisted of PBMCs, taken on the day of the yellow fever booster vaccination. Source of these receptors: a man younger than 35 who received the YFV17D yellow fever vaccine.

CDR3 amino acids: CASSNGLAGLPETQYF. The CDR3 coding sequence is TGTGCCAGCAGCAACGGACTAGCGGGTCTCCCGGAGACCCAGTACTTC. V is TRBV11-3 and J is TRBJ2-5, with 11 bases that match TRBD2. This CDR3 contains 16 residues. Germline CDR1 is SGHNT and CDR2 is YENEEA. The ends lost 5 bases at V and 5 bases at J; junction bases unmatched: 10.

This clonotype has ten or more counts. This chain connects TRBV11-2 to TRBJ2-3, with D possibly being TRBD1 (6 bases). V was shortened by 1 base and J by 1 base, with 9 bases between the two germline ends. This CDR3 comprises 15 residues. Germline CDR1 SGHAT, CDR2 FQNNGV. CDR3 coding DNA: TGTGCCAGCAGCTTAGGGGGGACACGCACAGATACGCAGTATTTT. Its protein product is CASSLGGTRTDTQYF.

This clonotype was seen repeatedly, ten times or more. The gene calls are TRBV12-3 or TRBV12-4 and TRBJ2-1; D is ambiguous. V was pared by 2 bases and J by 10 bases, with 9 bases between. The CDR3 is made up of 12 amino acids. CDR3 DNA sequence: TGTGCCAGCAGTTTAAGTGTCGGGGAGCAGTTCTTC. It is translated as CASSLSVGEQFF.

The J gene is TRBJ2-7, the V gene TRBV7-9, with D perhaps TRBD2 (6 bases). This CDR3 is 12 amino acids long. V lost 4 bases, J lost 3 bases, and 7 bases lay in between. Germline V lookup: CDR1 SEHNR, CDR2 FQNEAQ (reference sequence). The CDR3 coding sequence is TGTGCCAGCAGCTGGGGAGGCTACGAGCAGTACGTC. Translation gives CASSWGGYEQYV.

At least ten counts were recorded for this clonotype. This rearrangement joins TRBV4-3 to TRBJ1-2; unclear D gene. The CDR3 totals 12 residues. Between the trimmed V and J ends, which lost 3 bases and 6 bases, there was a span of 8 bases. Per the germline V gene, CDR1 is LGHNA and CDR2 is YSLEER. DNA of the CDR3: TGCGCCAGCAGCCAGTCGGGTGATGGCTACACCTTC. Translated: CASSQSGDGYTF.